This paragraph reports one T cell receptor (beta chain). Antigen unknown. The length of the CDR3 is 14 residues. Germline V CDR1 and CDR2: SGHRS, YFSETQ. The V gene lost 1 base and the J gene lost 6 bases, with 10 bases spanning the gap. Time point here: week 35, safety follow-up. What each vaccine dose contained was 300 ug of mutant IDH1 20-mer peptide, accompanied by topical imiquimod. Generated by immunoSEQ multiplex PCR, the TCRdb table keeps only in-frame clones and is missing some. The sample contains 70,000 or so clones, around 86% of which appear only once. The entry originates in a study of a mutant IDH1 vaccine in newly diagnosed glioma.

This chain connects TRBV5-1 to TRBJ2-2; no firm D call. The sequencing here drew on PBMCs, taken from a glioma patient whose treatment included an IDH1 peptide vaccine. This TCR came from a man younger than 40 with glioma. CDR3 sequence (DNA): TGCGCCAGCAGCTTGTATACTGCGGCCGGGGAGCTGTTTTTT. It yields the protein CASSLYTAAGELFF.